The 5 T cell receptor beta chains given below trace back to one sample, sequenced in a study of immune heterogeneity within non-small cell lung tumors. Bulk tumor genomic DNA, roughly 540 ng per sample, was the template. Several biopsies were collected from each primary tumor during surgery. They were spaced as far apart as possible within the tumor mass. Patients underwent curative surgery for untreated, newly diagnosed non-small cell lung cancer. It was with 32 V and 13 J primers that multiplex PCR amplified TCR beta CDR3. TCRdb processed the multiplex PCR reads anew with MiXCR; each CDR3 protein has one entry. The table has over 25,000 distinct CDR3 sequences, around 28% seen once. The sequenced material came from lung tumor tissue. All receptors come from a man aged 35 to 55 with non-small cell lung cancer.

V usage is TRBV7-3 and J usage is TRBJ2-2, with a possible D match to TRBD2 (5 bases). This CDR3 contains 14 residues. Trimming shortened V by 8 bases and J by 5 bases, and 15 bases separated the two germline ends. CDR1 is SGHTA and CDR2 is FQGTGA in the germline V gene. The CDR3, as DNA: TGTGCCAGCCGAGAGGGCTTGAGGACCGGGGAGCTGTTTTTT. This gives the protein CASREGLRTGELFF.

This clonotype has only one observation. A much larger clone lies one base from this, so it may be a read error. This rearrangement joins TRBV6-2 or TRBV6-3 to TRBJ2-7; D is unclear. The CDR3 covers 15 residues. The germline V and J ends were trimmed by 5 bases and 3 bases, with 17 bases remaining between them. The germline V gene encodes CDR1 MNHEY and CDR2 SVGEGT. The CDR3 is CASSRLLSVFYEQYF. The CDR3 nucleotides read TGTGCCAGCAGTCGCCTTCTGTCGGTCTTCTACGAGCAGTACTTC.

This clonotype appeared a few times. The rearrangement links TRBV19 to TRBJ1-5, with 11 bases aligning to TRBD1. This CDR3 region has 17 residues. Germline CDR1 LNHDA, CDR2 SQIVND (reference sequence). The junction had 7 bases not matched to a gene; V was cut back by 4 bases and J by 2 bases. The CDR3 coding sequence is TGTGCCAGTAGTACCGGGACAGGGGGATGGGGCAATCAGCCCCAGCATTTT. As protein: CASSTGTGGWGNQPQHF. Together with reference TRBV19 and TRBJ1-5, the CDR3 gives the full variable domain: DGGITQSPKYLFRKEGQNVTLSCEQNLNHDAMYWYRQDPGQGLRLIYYSQIVNDFQKGDIAEGYSVSREKKESFPLTVTSAQKNPTAFYLCASSTGTGGWGNQPQHFGDGTRLSIL.

This clonotype was detected only a few times. The chain links TRBV20-1 to TRBJ2-3, with TRBD2 identical over 8 bases. There are 16 residues in the CDR3. Germline V gene lookup returns CDR1 DFQATT and CDR2 SNEGSKA (reference sequence). The junction had 11 bases not matched to a gene; V was cut back by 6 bases and J by 0 bases. The CDR3 region has the DNA TGCAGTGCCGAACCCCATAGCGGGGATAGCACAGATACGCAGTATTTT. Residues: CSAEPHSGDSTDTQYF.

This sequence joins TRBV11-3 and TRBJ1-1; 7 bases fit TRBD1. The length of the CDR3 is 13 residues. CDR1 is SGHNT, CDR2 YENEEA, per germline. V dropped 9 bases and J dropped 7; count of bases not matched to a gene: 11. The CDR3 reads CARSARGLGEAFF. CDR3 nucleotide sequence: TGTGCCAGGAGCGCAAGGGGGCTAGGTGAAGCTTTCTTT.